These 32 T cell receptor beta chains came from one sample sequenced in a study of T cell responses to AZD1222 COVID-19 vaccine. Libraries were prepared by immunoSEQ multiplex PCR; TCRdb keeps only in-frame clonotypes and omits some of them. The table shows 140,000 to 150,000 clones, with more than 70% occurring only once. Here the sequenced sample was peripheral blood, taken on day 0 of AZD1222 vaccination. The receptors originated from an adult in good health.

This clone has only one observation. The V call is TRBV7-6, the J call TRBJ2-2; 7 bases agree with TRBD2. The CDR3 sequence is 17 residues long. Germline trimming cut 4 bases from V and 1 base from J; bases unmatched to any gene: 9. Germline CDR1 reads SGHVS; CDR2 reads FNYEAQ. CDR3 amino acids: CASSSTSGGRNTGELFF. CDR3 in DNA: TGTGCCAGCAGCTCAACATCGGGGGGTCGGAACACCGGGGAGCTGTTTTTT.

The rearrangement links TRBV28 to TRBJ1-2, with D possibly TRBD1 on 5 matching bases. The V and J ends lost 4 bases and 6 bases respectively, with 9 bases between them. The CDR3 runs to 12 residues. The germline CDR1 and CDR2 sequences are MDHEN and SYDVKM. Here the CDR3 reads CASSSSRDGYTF. CDR3 bases: TGTGCCAGCAGTTCGAGCAGGGATGGCTACACCTTC.

Written as DNA, the CDR3 is TGTGCCAGCAGTCCCCCCGGGGGGATAGGGGACCTAGGAGGCTACACCTTC. Translated: CASSPPGGIGDLGGYTF. The chain joins TRBV6-6 to TRBJ1-2; possible D gene TRBD1, 5 bases. The CDR3 has 17 residues. CDR1 is MNHNY, CDR2 SVGAGI, per germline (reference sequence). V lost 5 bases to trimming and J lost 8 bases, with 27 bases between them.

This clone was picked up one time. V usage is TRBV15 and J usage is TRBJ1-4; D gene uncertain. CDR3 length equals 14 residues. CDR1 is LNHNV and CDR2 is YYDKDF in the germline V gene (reference sequence). The germline V and J ends were trimmed by 6 bases and 7 bases, with 15 bases remaining between them. The CDR3 loop reads CATRLSLAGEKLFF. The CDR3 DNA reads TGTGCCACCAGGCTGTCCCTCGCGGGTGAAAAACTGTTTTTT.

The chain couples TRBV4-3 to TRBJ2-7, with 9 bases aligning to TRBD1. Germline trimming cut 0 bases from V and 3 bases from J; bases unmatched to any gene: 6. This CDR3 has 16 residues. Germline CDR1 is LGHNA and CDR2 is YSLEER. CDR3 protein: CASSQEPTGGSYEQYF. CDR3 DNA: TGCGCCAGCAGCCAAGAACCGACAGGGGGTAGCTACGAGCAGTACTTC.

This chain joins TRBV19 and TRBJ1-3; D is unclear. The CDR3 is made up of 14 amino acids. The V end lost 3 bases, the J end lost 0 bases, and 6 bases lay between the germline ends. Germline assignment: CDR1 LNHDA and CDR2 SQIVND (reference sequence). CDR3 sequence reads: CASSMGVSGNTIYF. In nucleotides, the CDR3 is TGTGCCAGTAGTATGGGAGTCTCTGGAAACACCATATATTTT.

The V call is TRBV24-1, the J call TRBJ1-3; 11 nucleotides match TRBD1. The CDR3 sequence is 18 residues long. J was trimmed by 0 bases and V by 7 bases; bases with no gene match: 10. From germline, CDR1 is KGHDR and CDR2 SFDVKD. DNA for the CDR3: TGTGCCACCAGCGGACAGGGGGCGGATAAGTCCTCTGGAAACACCATATATTTT. Amino acids: CATSGQGADKSSGNTIYF.

The genes are TRBV7-8 and TRBJ2-7; no firm D call. Deletions cut 0 bases from V and 4 bases from J, with 10 bases between. CDR3 length equals 14 residues. CDR1 is SGHVS, CDR2 FQNEAQ, per germline. The CDR3 DNA reads as TGTGCCAGCAGCTTAGCACTGGAGAGGTACGAGCAGTACTTC. Its protein is CASSLALERYEQYF.

This sequence joins TRBV19 and TRBJ1-2; D remains unclear. The CDR3 extends over 15 amino acids. Germline V gene lookup returns CDR1 LNHDA and CDR2 SQIVND (reference sequence). V shed 6 bases and J shed 4 bases, with 18 bases lying between them. In DNA form, the CDR3 reads TGTGCCAGTAGCCCTCTGGGTGCCAGCATCTATGGCTACACCTTC. This encodes CASSPLGASIYGYTF.

The CDR3: CASSLATSSKVQYF. CDR3 sequence (DNA): TGTGCCAGCAGCTTAGCCACGTCATCTAAGGTGCAGTACTTC. This sequence joins TRBV7-2 and TRBJ2-7; D remains unclear. The CDR3 totals 14 residues. Germline CDR1 and CDR2: SGHTA and FQGNSA. The ends were cut back, 0 bases at V and 9 bases at J, with 15 bases in the middle.

The chain joins TRBV7-8 to TRBJ2-6; tentatively, D is TRBD1 (6 bases). The CDR3 loop spans 14 amino acids. Germline assignment: CDR1 SGHVS and CDR2 FQNEAQ. Trimming left V 2 bases short and J 6 bases short, with 8 bases between. The DNA for the CDR3 is TGTGCCAGCAGCTTAACAGGGCAGGCCAACGTCCTGACTTTC. It translates to CASSLTGQANVLTF.

This chain uses TRBV29-1 with TRBJ2-3; the match to TRBD1 covers 10 bases. The trim removed 6 bases at V and 3 bases at J, leaving 9 bases unmatched. The CDR3 sequence is 15 residues long. From germline, CDR1 is SQVTM and CDR2 ANQGSEA. Written as DNA, the CDR3 is TGCAGCGTCGAGGAGCGGGACAGGGGTACAGATACGCAGTATTTT. Translated, it gives CSVEERDRGTDTQYF.

This sequence joins TRBV27 and TRBJ1-2, with D tentatively TRBD1 (5 bases). V was pared by 4 bases and J by 1 base, with 16 bases between. The CDR3 spans 16 residues. Per germline, CDR1 MNHEY and CDR2 SMNVEV (reference sequence). CDR3 coding DNA: TGTGCCAGCAGTTCAGGGAGTTTTTACGATAACTATGGCTACACCTTC. Translating it yields CASSSGSFYDNYGYTF.

V and J are TRBV29-1 and TRBJ2-7; D is unclear. Germline values: CDR1 SQVTM, CDR2 ANQGSEA. The length of the CDR3 is 15 residues. Trimming pared 4 bases from V and 4 bases from J, leaving 20 bases between. CDR3 nucleotide sequence: TGCAGCGTTGGAAACGCCCTTGGGCCCTCGTACGAGCAGTACTTC. As protein: CSVGNALGPSYEQYF.

The V gene is TRBV7-2, the J gene TRBJ2-3; 7 bases are shared with TRBD1. Germline lookup yields CDR1 SGHTA and CDR2 FQGNSA. CDR3 length: 15 residues. Trimming cost V 3 bases and J 0 bases; bases outside gene matches: 3. CDR3 nucleotide sequence: TGTGCCAGCAGCTTCGGACAGGAAAGCACAGATACGCAGTATTTT. This sequence encodes CASSFGQESTDTQYF.

The rearrangement links TRBV18 to TRBJ1-4; D may be TRBD1 (5 bases). Germline CDR1 is KGHSH and CDR2 is LQKENI. The CDR3 contains 13 residues. Trimming shortened V by 4 bases and J by 5 bases, and 8 bases separated the two germline ends. This CDR3 is CASSRGENEKLFF. The DNA for the CDR3 is TGTGCCAGCTCACGGGGGGAGAATGAAAAACTGTTTTTT.

The chain couples TRBV5-1 to TRBJ2-1, with D maybe TRBD2 (5 bases). The CDR3 totals 16 residues. Trimming removed 4 bases from V and 1 base from J, with 15 bases in between. Germline V gene lookup returns CDR1 SGHRS and CDR2 YFSETQ. CDR3 sequence reads: CASSLGGQRSYNEQFF. CDR3 DNA sequence: TGCGCCAGCAGCCTGGGTGGGCAGCGGTCCTACAATGAGCAGTTCTTC. The full variable domain, completed using reference TRBV5-1 and TRBJ2-1, is KAGVTQTPRYLIKTRGQQVTLSCSPISGHRSVSWYQQTPGQGLQFLFEYFSETQRNKGNFPGRFSGRQFSNSRSEMNVSTLELGDSALYLCASSLGGQRSYNEQFFGPGTRLTVL.

Only a few counts were recorded for this clone. The J gene is TRBJ1-1, the V gene TRBV5-1; a possible D gene is TRBD1 (5 bases). Trimming pared 0 bases from V and 6 bases from J, leaving 12 bases between. The germline CDR1 and CDR2 sequences are SGHRS and YFSETQ. This CDR3 contains 14 residues. The chain's CDR3 is CASSLAGTGSEAFF. The CDR3 nucleotides are TGCGCCAGCAGCTTGGCCGGGACGGGGTCTGAAGCTTTCTTT.

The chain combines TRBV4-2 with TRBJ2-3; possible D gene TRBD2, 6 bases. The CDR3 is 15 residues long. The V gene's germline CDR1 is LGHNA and CDR2 YNFKEQ. The V gene lost 1 base and the J gene lost 4 bases, with 12 bases spanning the gap. The CDR3 DNA sequence: TGTGCCAGCAGCCAAGGTGGGACTGGAGCAGATACGCAGTATTTT. Protein sequence: CASSQGGTGADTQYF.

The gene calls are TRBV29-1 and TRBJ2-5, with D possibly being TRBD2 (5 bases). The CDR3 runs to 13 residues. V lost 1 base and J lost 7, with 13 bases in between. The V gene's germline CDR1 is SQVTM and CDR2 ANQGSEA. The CDR3 DNA is TGCAGCGTTGAAGGGCACCTTGGGAGGACCCAGTACTTC. Translation: CSVEGHLGRTQYF. Supplemented by reference TRBV29-1 and TRBJ2-5, the full variable domain reads SAVISQKPSRDICQRGTSLTIQCQVDSQVTMMFWYRQQPGQSLTLIATANQGSEATYESGFVIDKFPISRPNLTFSTLTVSNMSPEDSSIYLCSVEGHLGRTQYFGPGTRLLVL.

The chain joins TRBV5-1 to TRBJ2-1, with D possibly TRBD2 on 5 matching bases. In germline, CDR1 is SGHRS, CDR2 YFSETQ. Trimming took off 0 bases at V and 8 bases at J, with 9 bases between the two ends. The CDR3 loop spans 13 amino acids. CDR3 sequence: CASSLGEGYEQFF. Here the CDR3 DNA reads TGCGCCAGCAGCTTGGGTGAGGGTTATGAGCAGTTCTTC.

The chain employs TRBV6-2 or TRBV6-3 and TRBJ1-1; no clear D gene. This CDR3 has 12 residues. Germline V CDR1 and CDR2: MNHEY, SVGEGT. The ends were cut back, 5 bases at V and 6 bases at J, with 10 bases in the middle. CDR3 residues: CASSLEPAEAFF. The CDR3 DNA reads TGTGCCAGCAGTCTGGAACCAGCTGAAGCTTTCTTT.

This sequence joins TRBV7-2 and TRBJ2-2; TRBD1 agrees at 7 bases. V was clipped by 6 bases and J by 6 bases; unmatched bases: 7. The CDR3 is made up of 14 amino acids. Germline CDR1 and CDR2: SGHTA and FQGNSA. The CDR3 reads CASRGQVSPGELFF. Written as DNA, the CDR3 is TGTGCCAGCAGAGGACAGGTTTCTCCCGGGGAGCTGTTTTTT.

This sequence joins TRBV6-5 and TRBJ1-1; D is possibly TRBD1 (6 bases). Per germline, CDR1 MNHEY and CDR2 SVGAGI. The CDR3 has 15 amino acids. V was cut by 0 bases and J by 4 bases, with 12 bases left in between. Here the CDR3 reads CASSYSGTPTTEAFF. CDR3 coding DNA: TGTGCCAGCAGTTACTCCGGGACACCGACCACTGAAGCTTTCTTT.

This clone was picked up a small number of times. The genes are TRBV4-1 and TRBJ1-2; possibly TRBD1 for D (5 bases). The CDR3 covers 18 residues. CDR1 MGHRA and CDR2 YSYEKL come from the germline V gene. Trimming stripped 1 base from V and 4 bases from J, with 22 bases between. In nucleotides, the CDR3 is TGCGCCAGCAGCCAAGGCACGAGCGGGCCCAGGGTGGGCTATGGCTACACCTTC. Its protein product is CASSQGTSGPRVGYGYTF.

The V call is TRBV24-1, the J call TRBJ2-3; D not certain. The germline V and J ends were trimmed by 4 bases and 6 bases, with 13 bases remaining between them. There are 14 residues in the CDR3. The germline gives CDR1 KGHDR, CDR2 SFDVKD. Written as DNA, the CDR3 is TGTGCCACCAGTGACCCCGCCCCATCCGATACGCAGTATTTT. The encoded protein is CATSDPAPSDTQYF.

The rearrangement uses TRBV10-1 and TRBJ2-7; 8 nucleotides line up with TRBD1. In germline, CDR1 is WNHNN, CDR2 SYGVQD (reference sequence). The V gene end was trimmed by 6 bases and the J gene end by 7 bases; junction bases not matched to a gene: 11. The CDR3 sequence is 14 residues long. Written as DNA, the CDR3 is TGCGCCAGCAGAACCGTAGGACAGGGTGATGAGCAGTACTTC. It translates to CASRTVGQGDEQYF.

This clone occurred a few times. The rearrangement links TRBV6-2 or TRBV6-3 to TRBJ2-3; D ambiguous. V was trimmed by 4 bases and J by 5 bases, leaving 10 bases between them. The germline V gene has CDR1 MNHEY and CDR2 SVGEGT. This CDR3 spans 13 amino acids. CDR3 sequence (DNA): TGTGCCAGCAGTTCATGGGATATAGATACGCAGTATTTT. It is translated as CASSSWDIDTQYF.

CDR3 DNA sequence: TGCAGCGTCGCGGACAGGGGGTACGGGGGTGGCTACACCTTC. This codes for CSVADRGYGGGYTF. The chain is built from TRBV29-1 and TRBJ1-2; TRBD1 agrees at 10 bases. This CDR3 region has 14 residues. Germline CDR1 and CDR2: SQVTM and ANQGSEA. The junction had 11 bases not matched to a gene; V was cut back by 6 bases and J by 7 bases.

The CDR3 loop reads CASSLVRTGELFF. The CDR3 DNA follows: TGTGCCAGCAGTTTGGTTCGCACCGGGGAGCTGTTTTTT. This chain joins TRBV27 and TRBJ2-2; D remains ambiguous. This CDR3 comprises 13 residues. CDR1 is MNHEY, CDR2 SMNVEV, per germline (reference sequence). V shed 3 bases and J shed 4 bases, with 6 bases lying between them.

The chain is built from TRBV5-4 and TRBJ1-2; D unresolved. V lost 3 bases and J lost 8, with 14 bases in between. CDR3 length: 13 amino acids. Germline values: CDR1 SGHNT, CDR2 YYREEE (reference sequence). The CDR3 is CASSSAQIRGYTF. The CDR3 bases are TGTGCCAGCAGCTCCGCGCAAATCAGGGGCTACACCTTC. The whole variable domain, remainder taken from reference TRBV5-4 and TRBJ1-2, is ETGVTQSPTHLIKTRGQQVTLRCSSQSGHNTVSWYQQALGQGPQFIFQYYREEENGRGNFPPRFSGLQFPNYSSELNVNALELDDSALYLCASSSAQIRGYTFGSGTRLTVV.

This clone was recorded a few times. The chain uses TRBV18 and TRBJ2-5, with D possibly TRBD2 on 6 matching bases. This CDR3 is 15 amino acids long. Trimming left V 0 bases short and J 1 base short, with 9 bases between. Germline values: CDR1 KGHSH, CDR2 LQKENI. The CDR3 sequence: CASSPPAGTQETQYF. CDR3 coding DNA: TGTGCCAGCTCACCACCGGCGGGGACCCAAGAGACCCAGTACTTC.